This T cell receptor beta chain was documented in a study of blood T cell repertoires in COVID-19. Deletions cut 3 bases from V and 3 bases from J, with 11 bases between. The CDR3 length is 15 residues. CDR1 is MDHEN and CDR2 is SYDVKM in the germline V gene. The authors' processing: Cell counts per sample came from amplifying reference gene primers. Profiled with immunoSEQ multiplex PCR; TCRdb holds only in-frame clones, not every one. The DNA gave D and trimming, while V, J and clone size come from that table. The sample has around 150,000 clones; about 80% are singletons. The receptor comes from a woman aged 80 or over with acute or convalescent COVID-19. This chain joins TRBV28 and TRBJ1-4, with D maybe TRBD1 (5 bases). Sequences were obtained from peripheral blood. The CDR3 protein is CASSLAGVANEKLFF. CDR3 sequence (DNA): TGTGCCAGCAGTTTGGCGGGGGTGGCTAATGAAAAACTGTTTTTT.